This TCR beta chain was found in a study of control samples from healthy donors and cancer patients. Assay used: immunoSEQ multiplex PCR; TCRdb lists only in-frame clones, some missing. This table has 200,000 to 250,000 clones, about 95% appearing once. Germline loops: CDR1 LNHDA, CDR2 SQIVND (reference sequence). The V and J ends lost 8 bases and 4 bases respectively, with 8 bases between them. The CDR3 has 11 amino acids. This TCR was recovered from a man aged 50 to 59 in good health. The J gene is TRBJ1-1, the V gene TRBV19, with D perhaps TRBD1 (5 bases). The source material was blood. The CDR3, as DNA: TGTGCCAGTCAGGGCCCCACTGAAGCTTTCTTT. This codes for CASQGPTEAFF.